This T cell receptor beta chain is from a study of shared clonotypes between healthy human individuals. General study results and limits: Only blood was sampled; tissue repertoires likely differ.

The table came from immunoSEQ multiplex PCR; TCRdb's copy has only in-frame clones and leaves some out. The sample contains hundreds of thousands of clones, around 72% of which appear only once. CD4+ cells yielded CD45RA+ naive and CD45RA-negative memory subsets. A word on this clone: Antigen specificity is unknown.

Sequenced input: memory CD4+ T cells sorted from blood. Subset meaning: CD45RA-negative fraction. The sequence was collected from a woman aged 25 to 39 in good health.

Written as DNA, the CDR3 is TGTGCCAGCACTGCGGAGGGGAAGGGCTATGGCTACACCTTC. This encodes CASTAEGKGYGYTF. The rearrangement links TRBV6-6 to TRBJ1-2; TRBD1 might be the D (5 bases). The CDR3 is made up of 14 amino acids. V dropped 7 bases and J dropped 4 bases, with 16 bases sitting between them. Germline values: CDR1 MNHNY, CDR2 SVGAGI (reference sequence).